This TCR beta chain was observed in a study of cytomegalovirus exposure and HLA in healthy donors. Overall study results and limits: Further analysis, carried out later, found HLA-associated TCR beta chains more clonally expanded than equally common other chains.

A remark on this clone: Antigen specificity is unknown.

CDR3 size: 15 residues. V lost 8 bases and J 0 bases, leaving 13 bases between the germline ends. The germline gives CDR1 LNHDA, CDR2 SQIVND (reference sequence). This PCR relied on a set of 60 Vbeta primers and 13 Jbeta primers. This table comes from immunoSEQ multiplex PCR, and its TCRdb copy is limited to in-frame clones, with some not included. The sample has 140,000 to 150,000 clones, 75% to 80% seen once. This receptor was taken from a young woman in good health and CMV-seronegative. The chain joins TRBV19 to TRBJ1-4; D is perhaps TRBD1 (6 bases). Material for sequencing was PBMCs. DNA for the CDR3: TGTGCCAGTGGTCGAGGGGGGGCAACTAATGAAAAACTGTTTTTT. This translates into CASGRGGATNEKLFF.